This TCR beta chain came from a study of blood T cell repertoires in COVID-19. Study context: Sites across the United States, Italy and Spain contributed samples from acute and convalescent COVID-19.

The CDR3 sequence is 14 residues long. The germline V and J ends were trimmed by 6 bases and 3 bases, with 12 bases remaining between them. The V gene's germline CDR1 is MNHEY and CDR2 SVGEGT. Data came from immunoSEQ multiplex PCR; TCRdb stores just in-frame clones and leaves some out. The table has roughly 700,000 clones, over 80% seen once. This chain uses TRBV6-2 or TRBV6-3 with TRBJ1-5, with D hard to call. The sequencing input was peripheral blood. This clonotype was obtained from a woman aged 18-29 years with acute or convalescent COVID-19. The CDR3 bases are TGTGCCAGCAGCCCGCTGGGCTTCAATCAGCCCCAGCATTTT. Translated, it gives CASSPLGFNQPQHF.